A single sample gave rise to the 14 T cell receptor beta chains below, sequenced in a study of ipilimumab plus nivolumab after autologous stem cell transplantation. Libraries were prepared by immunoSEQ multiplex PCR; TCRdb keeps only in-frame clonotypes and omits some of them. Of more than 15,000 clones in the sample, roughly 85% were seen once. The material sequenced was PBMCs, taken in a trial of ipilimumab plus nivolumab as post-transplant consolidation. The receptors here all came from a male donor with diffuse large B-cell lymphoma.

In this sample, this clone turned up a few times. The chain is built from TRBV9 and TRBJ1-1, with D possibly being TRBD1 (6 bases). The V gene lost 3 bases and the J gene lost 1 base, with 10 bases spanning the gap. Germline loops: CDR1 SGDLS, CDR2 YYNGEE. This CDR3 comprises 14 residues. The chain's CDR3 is CASSAGTSNTEAFF. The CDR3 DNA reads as TGTGCCAGCAGCGCCGGGACATCGAACACTGAAGCTTTCTTT.

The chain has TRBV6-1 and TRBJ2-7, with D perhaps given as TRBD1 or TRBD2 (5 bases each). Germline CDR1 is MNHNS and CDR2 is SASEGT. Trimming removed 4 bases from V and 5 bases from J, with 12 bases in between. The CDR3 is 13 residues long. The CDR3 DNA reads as TGTGCCAGCAGTGCGTTTATGGGGGACGAGCAGTACTTC. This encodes CASSAFMGDEQYF.

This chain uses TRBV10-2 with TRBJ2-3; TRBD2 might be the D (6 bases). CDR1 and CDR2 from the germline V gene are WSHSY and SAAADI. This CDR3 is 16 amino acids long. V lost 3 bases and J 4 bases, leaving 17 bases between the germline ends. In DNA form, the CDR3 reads TGCGCCAGCAGTGATCCCGGATTAGCGGCCCCAGATACGCAGTATTTT. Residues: CASSDPGLAAPDTQYF.

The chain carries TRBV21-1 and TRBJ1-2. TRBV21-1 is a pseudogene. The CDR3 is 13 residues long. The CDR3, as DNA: TGTGCCAGCCGGGCGGGGGGTCTATATGGCTACACCTTC. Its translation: CASRAGGLYGYTF.

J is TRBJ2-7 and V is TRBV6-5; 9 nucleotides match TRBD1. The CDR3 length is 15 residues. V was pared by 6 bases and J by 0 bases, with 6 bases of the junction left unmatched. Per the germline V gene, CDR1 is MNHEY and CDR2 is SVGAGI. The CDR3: CASSGRDRDSYEQYF. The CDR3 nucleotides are TGTGCCAGCAGCGGCCGGGACAGGGACTCCTACGAGCAGTACTTC.

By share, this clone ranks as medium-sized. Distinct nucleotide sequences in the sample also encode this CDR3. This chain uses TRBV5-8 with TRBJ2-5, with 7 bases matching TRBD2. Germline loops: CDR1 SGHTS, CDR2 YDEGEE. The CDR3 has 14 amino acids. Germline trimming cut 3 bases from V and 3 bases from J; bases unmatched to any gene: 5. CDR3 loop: CASSSRGGEETQYF. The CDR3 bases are TGTGCCAGCAGCTCCCGTGGGGGGGAAGAGACCCAGTACTTC.

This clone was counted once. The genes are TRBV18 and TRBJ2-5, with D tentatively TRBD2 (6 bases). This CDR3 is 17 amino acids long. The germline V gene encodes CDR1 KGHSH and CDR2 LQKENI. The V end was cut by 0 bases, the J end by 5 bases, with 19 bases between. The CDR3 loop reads CASSPPAGRSLFETQYF. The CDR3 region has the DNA TGTGCCAGCTCACCACCGGCAGGGAGGTCACTGTTTGAGACCCAGTACTTC.

CDR3 in DNA: TGCGCCAGCAGCCCGGTGAACACTGAAGCTTTCTTT. Translating gives CASSPVNTEAFF. The rearrangement links TRBV4-1 to TRBJ1-1; D is unresolved. V lost 4 bases, J lost 0 bases, and 3 bases lay in between. CDR1 and CDR2 (germline): MGHRA, YSYEKL. The CDR3 sequence is 12 residues long.

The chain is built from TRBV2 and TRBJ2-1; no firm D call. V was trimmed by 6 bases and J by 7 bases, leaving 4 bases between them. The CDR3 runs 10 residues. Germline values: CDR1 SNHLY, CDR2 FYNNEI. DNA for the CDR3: TGTGCCAGCAGGAATAATGAGCAGTTCTTC. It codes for CASRNNEQFF.

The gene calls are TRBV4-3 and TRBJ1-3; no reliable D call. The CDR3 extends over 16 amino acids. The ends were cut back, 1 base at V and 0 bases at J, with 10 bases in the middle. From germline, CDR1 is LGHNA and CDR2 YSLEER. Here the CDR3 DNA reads TGCGCCAGCAGCCAAGCTTTAGGGAACTCTGGAAACACCATATATTTT. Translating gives CASSQALGNSGNTIYF.

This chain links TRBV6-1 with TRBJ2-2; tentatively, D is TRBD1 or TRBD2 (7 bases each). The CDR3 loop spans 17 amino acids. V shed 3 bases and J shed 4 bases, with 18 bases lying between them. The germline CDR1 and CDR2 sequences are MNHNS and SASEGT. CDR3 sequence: CASSDSSGGASTGELFF. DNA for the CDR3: TGTGCCAGCAGTGATAGCTCAGGGGGGGCCTCCACCGGGGAGCTGTTTTTT.

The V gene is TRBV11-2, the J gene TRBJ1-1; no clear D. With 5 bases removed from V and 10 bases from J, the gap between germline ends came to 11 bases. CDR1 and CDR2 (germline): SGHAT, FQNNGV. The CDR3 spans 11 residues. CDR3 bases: TGTGCCAGCAGCCGTGCGAACCGAGCTTTCTTT. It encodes CASSRANRAFF.

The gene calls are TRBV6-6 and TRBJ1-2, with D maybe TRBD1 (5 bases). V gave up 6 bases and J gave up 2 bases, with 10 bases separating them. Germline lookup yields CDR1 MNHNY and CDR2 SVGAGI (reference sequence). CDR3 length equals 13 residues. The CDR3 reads CASSLRGNYGYTF. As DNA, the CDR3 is TGTGCCAGCAGCCTTCGGGGGAACTATGGCTACACCTTC.

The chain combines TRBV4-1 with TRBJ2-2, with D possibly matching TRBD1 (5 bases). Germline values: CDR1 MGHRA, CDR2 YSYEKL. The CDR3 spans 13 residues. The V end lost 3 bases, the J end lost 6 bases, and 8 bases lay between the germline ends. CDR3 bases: TGCGCCAGCAGCCACACAGGCGCCGGGGAGCTGTTTTTT. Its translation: CASSHTGAGELFF.